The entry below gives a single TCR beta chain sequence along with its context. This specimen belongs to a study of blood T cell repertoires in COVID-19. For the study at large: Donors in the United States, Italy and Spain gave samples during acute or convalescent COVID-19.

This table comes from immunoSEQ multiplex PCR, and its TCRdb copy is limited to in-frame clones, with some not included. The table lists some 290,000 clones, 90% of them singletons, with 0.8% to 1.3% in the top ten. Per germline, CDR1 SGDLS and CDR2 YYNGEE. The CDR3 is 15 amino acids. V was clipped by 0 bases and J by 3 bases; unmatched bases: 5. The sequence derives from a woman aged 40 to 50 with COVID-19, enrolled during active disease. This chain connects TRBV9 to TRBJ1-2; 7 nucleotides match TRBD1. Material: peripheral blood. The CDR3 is CASSVGFTGDYGYTF. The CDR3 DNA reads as TGTGCCAGCAGCGTAGGTTTCACAGGGGACTATGGCTACACCTTC.